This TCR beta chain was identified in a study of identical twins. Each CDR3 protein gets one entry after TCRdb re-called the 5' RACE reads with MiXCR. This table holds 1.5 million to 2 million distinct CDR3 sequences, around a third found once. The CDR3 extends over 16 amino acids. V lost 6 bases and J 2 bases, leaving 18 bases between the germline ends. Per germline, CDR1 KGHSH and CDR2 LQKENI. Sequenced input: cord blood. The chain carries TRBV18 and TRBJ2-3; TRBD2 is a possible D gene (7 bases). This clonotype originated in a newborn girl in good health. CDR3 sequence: CASSRRLGGATDTQYF. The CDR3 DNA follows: TGTGCCAGCTCGCGAAGACTAGGGGGGGCCACAGATACGCAGTATTTT.